The clone carrying this TCR beta chain was seen repeatedly, ten times or more. This record comes from a study of human T cells and chemical hapten exposure. MiXCR was run by TCRdb on the RACE reads, yielding one entry per CDR3 protein. The data show approximately 81,000 distinct CDR3 sequences, 8.6% seen once. The CDR3 totals 17 residues. The germline V gene encodes CDR1 SGHRS and CDR2 YFSETQ. The J segment lost 4 bases and the V segment lost 2 bases, leaving 11 bases of the junction unmatched. Sample time point: healthy volunteer bleed at 6 weeks. It was unfractionated whole blood from which total RNA was extracted.

Sequenced material: whole blood. The chain couples TRBV5-1 to TRBJ2-7; 11 nucleotides match TRBD2. This TCR was sampled from a male donor in good health. Some clones in this sample may be carry-over from other donors' samples. The CDR3, as DNA: TGCGCCAGCAGCTTACTAGCGGGAGCGGTCAGAGTTTACGAGCAGTACTTC. It translates to CASSLLAGAVRVYEQYF. Supplemented by reference TRBV5-1 and TRBJ2-7, the full variable domain reads KAGVTQTPRYLIKTRGQQVTLSCSPISGHRSVSWYQQTPGQGLQFLFEYFSETQRNKGNFPGRFSGRQFSNSRSEMNVSTLELGDSALYLCASSLLAGAVRVYEQYFGPGTRLTVT.